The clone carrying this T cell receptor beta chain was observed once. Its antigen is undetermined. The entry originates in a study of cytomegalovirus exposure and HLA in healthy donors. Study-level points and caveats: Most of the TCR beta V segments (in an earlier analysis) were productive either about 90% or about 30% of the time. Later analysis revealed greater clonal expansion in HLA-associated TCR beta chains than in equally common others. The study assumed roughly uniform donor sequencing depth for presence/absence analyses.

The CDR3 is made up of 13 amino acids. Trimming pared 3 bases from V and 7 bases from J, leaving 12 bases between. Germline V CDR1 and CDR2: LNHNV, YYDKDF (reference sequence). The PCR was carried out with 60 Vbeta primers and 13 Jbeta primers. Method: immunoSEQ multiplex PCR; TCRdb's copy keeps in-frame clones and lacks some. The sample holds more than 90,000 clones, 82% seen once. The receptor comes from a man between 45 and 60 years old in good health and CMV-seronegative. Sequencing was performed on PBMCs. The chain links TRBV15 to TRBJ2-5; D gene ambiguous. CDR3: CATSSTLGGTQYF. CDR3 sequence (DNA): TGTGCCACCAGCAGTACCCTTGGCGGGACCCAGTACTTC.